One and the same sample provided the 25 T cell receptor beta chains below, sequenced in a study of shared clonotypes between healthy human individuals. The protocol was immunoSEQ multiplex PCR, while the TCRdb copy is restricted to in-frame clones and leaves out a portion. The sample lists 2.5 million or so clones; approximately 90% were seen once. Source material: naive CD4+ T cells sorted from blood. Subset in this sample: CD45RA+ positively selected. Receptor source: a man in his late teens or twenties in good health.

Details on this clone: This sample includes further DNA sequences coding for the same CDR3. The CDR3 here is CASSGGSGNTIYF. The CDR3 bases are TGTGCCAGCAGCGGCGGCTCTGGAAACACCATATATTTT. The chain couples TRBV28 to TRBJ1-3; D gene ambiguous. The CDR3 runs to 13 residues. V was clipped by 6 bases and J by 0 bases, with 6 bases between them. CDR1 is MDHEN and CDR2 is SYDVKM in the germline V gene.

This chain links TRBV25-1 with TRBJ1-4; D is ambiguous. The V end was cut by 3 bases, the J end by 4 bases, with 6 bases between. The germline gives CDR1 MGHDK, CDR2 SYGVNS. CDR3 size: 13 residues. CDR3 coding DNA: TGTGCCAGCAGTGAGGCAAATAATGAAAAACTGTTTTTT. Its translation: CASSEANNEKLFF.

The V gene is TRBV5-1, the J gene TRBJ1-4; D possibly corresponds to TRBD1 (6 bases). V was clipped by 0 bases and J by 4 bases, with 10 bases between them. Germline V lookup: CDR1 SGHRS, CDR2 YFSETQ. The CDR3 is 15 residues long. The CDR3 spells CASSLVTGGNEKLFF. The CDR3 nucleotides read TGCGCCAGCAGCTTGGTGACAGGAGGTAATGAAAAACTGTTTTTT.

The genes are TRBV30 and TRBJ2-5; D is perhaps TRBD1 or TRBD2 (5 bases each). In germline, CDR1 is GTSNPN, CDR2 SVGIG (reference sequence). This CDR3 has 16 residues. V lost 5 bases, J lost 2 bases, and 21 bases lay in between. The CDR3 loop reads CAWGADSGGNQETQYF. CDR3 nucleotides: TGTGCCTGGGGAGCCGACAGTGGGGGTAATCAAGAGACCCAGTACTTC.

The gene calls are TRBV5-1 and TRBJ1-3, with D hard to call. CDR1 and CDR2 (germline): SGHRS, YFSETQ. The germline V and J ends were trimmed by 5 bases and 0 bases, with 6 bases remaining between them. The CDR3 sequence is 13 residues long. The CDR3 region has the DNA TGCGCCAGCAGGCTAAGCTCTGGAAACACCATATATTTT. Its translation: CASRLSSGNTIYF.

The chain links TRBV10-3 to TRBJ1-1; D is ambiguous. The V gene's germline CDR1 is ENHRY and CDR2 SYGVKD. With 3 bases removed from V and 1 base from J, the gap between germline ends came to 6 bases. The CDR3 spans 13 residues. The CDR3 DNA reads as TGTGCCATCAGTGACATTCGGAACACTGAAGCTTTCTTT. Translating gives CAISDIRNTEAFF.

The chain couples TRBV7-9 to TRBJ1-1, with TRBD1 matching over 9 bases. Germline V CDR1 and CDR2: SEHNR, FQNEAQ (reference sequence). V shed 5 bases, J shed 5 bases, and the junction held 9 bases outside the gene matches. The CDR3 spans 15 residues. CDR3 sequence: CASSTKSGTGTEAFF. The CDR3 DNA sequence: TGTGCCAGCAGCACCAAGTCCGGGACAGGGACTGAAGCTTTCTTT.

This clone was counted a single time. The CDR3 DNA is TGTGCCAGCAGCTTGAGGCGGGAGGGTGACACCGGGGAGCTGTTTTTT. This gives the protein CASSLRREGDTGELFF. The V and J genes are TRBV11-3 and TRBJ2-2; 9 bases are shared with TRBD2. This CDR3 comprises 16 residues. With V trimmed by 3 bases and J by 3 bases, 5 bases remained unmatched. Germline CDR1 is SGHNT and CDR2 is YENEEA.

A note on this clone: Other DNA sequences in the sample encode the same CDR3. The chain employs TRBV5-1 and TRBJ2-5; no firm D call. This CDR3 is built from 13 residues. V shed 0 bases and J shed 5 bases, with 8 bases lying between them. Looked up from germline, CDR1 is SGHRS and CDR2 is YFSETQ. The CDR3 is CASSLGTGETQYF. Written as DNA, the CDR3 is TGCGCCAGCAGCTTGGGAACCGGGGAGACCCAGTACTTC.

The chain recombines TRBV6-1 with TRBJ1-2, with D unresolved. From germline, CDR1 is MNHNS and CDR2 SASEGT. There are 15 residues in the CDR3. V was pared by 2 bases and J by 7 bases, with 17 bases between. The CDR3 coding sequence is TGTGCCAGCAGTGAACGATCGAGGTTAGACGGTGGCTACACCTTC. Its protein is CASSERSRLDGGYTF.

In DNA form, the CDR3 reads TGTGCCAGCAGTGATGGGTATACGCAGTATTTT. This codes for CASSDGYTQYF. The V call is TRBV6-1, the J call TRBJ2-3; the D is unclear. V was trimmed by 3 bases and J by 7 bases, leaving 5 bases between them. Germline lookup yields CDR1 MNHNS and CDR2 SASEGT. The CDR3 sequence is 11 residues long.

The chain links TRBV15 to TRBJ2-2; 8 bases line up with TRBD2. CDR1 LNHNV and CDR2 YYDKDF come from the germline V gene (reference sequence). The CDR3 extends over 15 amino acids. The junction had 10 bases not matched to a gene; V was cut back by 8 bases and J by 5 bases. CDR3 in DNA: TGTGCCACCCTCCCGGGGGGGAGTCATACCGGGGAGCTGTTTTTT. Amino acid sequence: CATLPGGSHTGELFF. Full variable domain (remainder filled in from reference TRBV15 and TRBJ2-2): DAMVIQNPRYQVTQFGKPVTLSCSQTLNHNVMYWYQQKSSQAPKLLFHYYDKDFNNEADTPDNFQSRRPNTSFCFLDIRSPGLGDTAMYLCATLPGGSHTGELFFGEGSRLTVL.

This chain uses TRBV7-5 with TRBJ2-2; TRBD1 reflects the table's D call only, with no check against the DNA. TRBV7-5 is annotated as a pseudogene. The CDR3 spans 16 residues. CDR3 in DNA: TGTGCCAGAAGCTTCTACCCAGGGGCCAACACCGGGGAGCTGTTTTTT. It translates to CARSFYPGANTGELFF.

V is TRBV2 and J is TRBJ1-2, with D perhaps TRBD1 (6 bases). The CDR3 is made up of 15 amino acids. Trimming stripped 6 bases from V and 0 bases from J, with 14 bases between. Germline CDR1 is SNHLY and CDR2 is FYNNEI. CDR3 nucleotides: TGTGCCAGCAGGGCGGACAGTTATTCTAACTATGGCTACACCTTC. Its protein product is CASRADSYSNYGYTF.

The genes are TRBV30 and TRBJ2-1, with unresolved D. The V end was cut by 2 bases, the J end by 5 bases, with 7 bases between. Germline V CDR1 and CDR2: GTSNPN, SVGIG (reference sequence). This CDR3 is built from 12 residues. In DNA, the CDR3 is TGTGCCTGGAGTTCCAGGCACAATGAGCAGTTCTTC. Translation: CAWSSRHNEQFF.

The V and J genes are TRBV4-1 and TRBJ2-7; TRBD1 agrees at 9 bases. V trimming: 1 base; J trimming: 5 bases; junction bases outside the gene matches: 6. The CDR3 consists of 15 residues. Germline values: CDR1 MGHRA, CDR2 YSYEKL. The CDR3 here is CASSQGGTGTDEQYF. The CDR3 bases are TGCGCCAGCAGCCAAGGCGGGACAGGGACCGACGAGCAGTACTTC.

This chain uses TRBV6-5 with TRBJ2-3, with D perhaps being TRBD1 or TRBD2 (6 bases each). Germline V gene lookup returns CDR1 MNHEY and CDR2 SVGAGI. The CDR3 has 16 amino acids. Trimming cost V 2 bases and J 4 bases, with 16 bases left between them. The CDR3 protein is CASSYPLEGGPDTQYF. CDR3 bases: TGTGCCAGCAGTTACCCTCTAGAGGGGGGCCCAGATACGCAGTATTTT.

A note on this clone: This specimen includes other DNA sequences encoding the same CDR3. The gene calls are TRBV7-8 and TRBJ1-5; D is unresolved. CDR1 is SGHVS, CDR2 FQNEAQ, per germline. V lost 4 bases and J lost 3, with 4 bases in between. The CDR3 totals 12 residues. CDR3 residues: CASSYPNQPQHF. The CDR3 bases are TGTGCCAGCAGCTACCCCAATCAGCCCCAGCATTTT.

The V gene is TRBV6-6, the J gene TRBJ2-3; a weak D match, TRBD2 (5 bases). CDR3 length equals 15 residues. CDR1 and CDR2 from the germline V gene are MNHNY and SVGAGI (reference sequence). Trimming stripped 2 bases from V and 1 base from J, with 10 bases between. CDR3 nucleotide sequence: TGTGCCAGCAGTTACCCCGCCGGGGGCACAGATACGCAGTATTTT. Residues: CASSYPAGGTDTQYF.

The chain uses TRBV28 and TRBJ2-3, with D perhaps TRBD1 or TRBD2 (6 bases each). Germline-derived CDR1 and CDR2 are MDHEN and SYDVKM. The CDR3 loop spans 14 amino acids. V lost 3 bases, J lost 0 bases, and 7 bases lay in between. The CDR3 coding sequence is TGTGCCAGCAGTTTCGGGGGCAGCACAGATACGCAGTATTTT. It yields the protein CASSFGGSTDTQYF.

The V call is TRBV2, the J call TRBJ2-7; the D gene is possibly TRBD2 (5 bases). The ends were cut back, 8 bases at V and 6 bases at J, with 11 bases in the middle. CDR1 SNHLY and CDR2 FYNNEI come from the germline V gene. The CDR3 covers 11 residues. CDR3 sequence (DNA): TGTGCCAGCGGGAGAGAGGGCGAGCAGTACTTC. This codes for CASGREGEQYF.

V gene TRBV6-5 combines with J gene TRBJ1-4; D call uncertain. The CDR3 spans 13 residues. V shed 6 bases and J shed 4 bases, with 9 bases lying between them. Germline V gives CDR1 MNHEY, CDR2 SVGAGI. CDR3 residues: CASRSAINEKLFF. In nucleotides, the CDR3 is TGTGCCAGCAGGTCCGCTATTAATGAAAAACTGTTTTTT.

The chain joins TRBV28 to TRBJ1-1; perhaps TRBD1 as D (5 bases). CDR1 is MDHEN, CDR2 SYDVKM, per germline. The CDR3 runs to 14 residues. V was shortened by 5 bases and J by 2 bases, with 12 bases between the two germline ends. This chain's CDR3 is CASSIRGINTEAFF. The CDR3 nucleotides read TGTGCCAGCAGTATTAGGGGAATCAACACTGAAGCTTTCTTT.

This clone has only one observation. The chain carries TRBV18 and TRBJ2-7; 8 nucleotides line up with TRBD1. This CDR3 is built from 12 residues. Losses at the gene ends were 3 bases for V and 6 bases for J; bases not matched to a gene: 1. Germline assignment: CDR1 KGHSH and CDR2 LQKENI. The CDR3 reads CASSPDRVEQYF. In DNA form, the CDR3 reads TGTGCCAGCTCACCGGACAGGGTCGAGCAGTACTTC.

The chain is built from TRBV7-2 and TRBJ2-6; D unresolved. This CDR3 is built from 14 residues. V dropped 5 bases and J dropped 2 bases, with 7 bases sitting between them. Germline V gene sequence: CDR1 SGHTA, CDR2 FQGNSA. The DNA for the CDR3 is TGTGCCAGCAGCCCCCCCGCTGGGGCCAACGTCCTGACTTTC. This encodes CASSPPAGANVLTF. The complete variable domain, with remaining parts taken from reference TRBV7-2 and TRBJ2-6, reads GAGVSQSPSNKVTEKGKDVELRCDPISGHTALYWYRQSLGQGLEFLIYFQGNSAPDKSGLPSDRFSAERTGGSVSTLTIQRTQQEDSAVYLCASSPPAGANVLTFGAGSRLTVL.